The 11 T cell receptor beta chains below were found in one sample sequenced in a study of Graves' ophthalmopathy and Graves' hyperthyroidism. Using RNA transcripts, the TCR beta CDR3 regions were amplified. Following a first-round RT-PCR that used HTBI primers, a second-round multiplex PCR was carried out. TCRdb used MiXCR to reprocess the multiplex PCR reads, holding one entry per CDR3 protein. The sample lists 560,000 or so distinct CDR3 sequences; less than 40% were seen once. The specimen was peripheral blood or thyroid tissue (not recorded which). The receptors stem from an adult man with Graves' hyperthyroidism.

In its sample, this clonotype was seen many times. This sequence joins TRBV12-3 or TRBV12-4 and TRBJ1-2; D is perhaps TRBD1 (5 bases). The CDR3 extends over 13 amino acids. V was trimmed by 6 bases and J by 3 bases, leaving 11 bases between them. The CDR3 here is CASRDDRDYGYTF. DNA for the CDR3: TGTGCCAGCAGGGACGACAGAGACTATGGCTACACCTTC.

This clonotype was counted at least ten times. The chain recombines TRBV7-6 with TRBJ2-5; D unclear. This CDR3 comprises 14 residues. Trimming took off 3 bases at V and 4 bases at J, with 12 bases between the two ends. Germline-derived CDR1 and CDR2 are SGHVS and FNYEAQ. For the CDR3, the DNA is TGTGCCAGCAGCTTCCCCCGACAAGTAGAGACCCAGTACTTC. Translation: CASSFPRQVETQYF. The entire variable domain, with the rest obtained from reference TRBV7-6 and TRBJ2-5, is as follows: GAGVSQSPRYKVTKRGQDVALRCDPISGHVSLYWYRQALGQGPEFLTYFNYEAQQDKSGLPNDRFSAERPEGSISTLTIQRTEQRDSAMYRCASSFPRQVETQYFGPGTRLLVL.

On this clonotype itself: A junction boundary mismatches the germline segment, possibly from a read error. The chain links TRBV3-1 to TRBJ1-2; the D is unclear. Germline V gives CDR1 LGHDT, CDR2 YNNKEL (reference sequence). This CDR3 contains 13 residues. In DNA form, the CDR3 reads TGTGCCAGCAGCCTGACACGTAACTATGGCTGCACCTTC. Translated: CASSLTRNYGCTF.

This chain connects TRBV5-1 to TRBJ2-5; the D gene is possibly TRBD2 (6 bases). Germline V gives CDR1 SGHRS, CDR2 YFSETQ. The CDR3 is made up of 14 amino acids. V was shortened by 1 base and J by 3 bases, with 10 bases between the two germline ends. Written as DNA, the CDR3 is TGCGCCAGCAGCTTGCGTCCGGGGGAAGAGACCCAGTACTTC. It translates to CASSLRPGEETQYF. The full variable domain, rest sourced from reference TRBV5-1 and TRBJ2-5, is KAGVTQTPRYLIKTRGQQVTLSCSPISGHRSVSWYQQTPGQGLQFLFEYFSETQRNKGNFPGRFSGRQFSNSRSEMNVSTLELGDSALYLCASSLRPGEETQYFGPGTRLLVL.

On this clonotype: A much larger clone sits a single nucleotide away, making a read error possible. The rearrangement uses TRBV9 and TRBJ1-4, with D hard to call. Germline V gene sequence: CDR1 SGDLS, CDR2 YYNGEE. Trimming shortened V by 0 bases and J by 5 bases, and 14 bases separated the two germline ends. This CDR3 region has 16 residues. The CDR3 DNA reads TGTGCCAGCAGCGTAGCTGCCCGGGCTGGGAATGAAAAACTGTTTTTT. This codes for CASSVAARAGNEKLFF.

There are a few counts of this clonotype. J is TRBJ2-5 and V is TRBV12-3 or TRBV12-4; 14 bases fit TRBD2. This CDR3 has 20 amino acids. Trimming took 6 bases from V and 5 from J; bases not matched to a gene: 20. CDR3 sequence: CASSPVAGTSGSFRRETQYF. CDR3 in DNA: TGTGCCAGCAGCCCGGTTGCTGGGACTAGCGGGAGTTTCCGGAGGGAGACCCAGTACTTC.

The rearrangement joins TRBV7-9 to TRBJ2-2; 7 nucleotides agree with TRBD2. This CDR3 has 18 amino acids. Germline assignment: CDR1 SEHNR and CDR2 FQNEAQ (reference sequence). After removal of 5 bases from V and 5 bases from J, the junction contained 17 bases not matched to a gene. The CDR3 DNA follows: TGTGCCAGCAGCCCCGGTGCAGGCGCGGGAGATCCGACCGGGGAGCTGTTTTTT. Translating it yields CASSPGAGAGDPTGELFF. The complete variable domain, with remaining parts taken from reference TRBV7-9 and TRBJ2-2, reads DTGVSQNPRHKITKRGQNVTFRCDPISEHNRLYWYRQTLGQGPEFLTYFQNEAQLEKSRLLSDRFSAERPKGSFSTLEIQRTEQGDSAMYLCASSPGAGAGDPTGELFFGEGSRLTVL.

Here the CDR3 DNA reads TGTGCCAGCAAGCTAGCGGGAGTGCTCAATGAGCAGTTCTTC. Translated, it gives CASKLAGVLNEQFF. The rearrangement links TRBV7-9 to TRBJ2-5, with TRBD2 identical over 10 bases. With the DNA end fitting TRBJ2-1 better, the J assignment may be wrong. Germline V lookup: CDR1 SEHNR, CDR2 FQNEAQ (reference sequence). This CDR3 has 14 residues.

In this sample, this clonotype turned up many times. The V gene is TRBV11-3, the J gene TRBJ2-2; no definite D call. Per germline, CDR1 SGHNT and CDR2 YENEEA. The CDR3 loop spans 14 amino acids. V lost 3 bases, J lost 3 bases, and 8 bases lay in between. CDR3 in DNA: TGTGCCAGCAGCTTTGGGCAGTACACCGGGGAGCTGTTTTTT. Translating it yields CASSFGQYTGELFF.

V gene TRBV12-3 or TRBV12-4 combines with J gene TRBJ1-2, with D possibly being TRBD1 (6 bases). The CDR3 is 15 amino acids. Trimming left V 2 bases short and J 1 base short, with 11 bases between. CDR3 nucleotide sequence: TGTGCCAGCAGTTTACCCCTAGGGGGTAACTATGGCTACACCTTC. Protein: CASSLPLGGNYGYTF.

This clonotype has only a few counts. The chain uses TRBV6-1 and TRBJ1-6; TRBD1 aligns across 7 bases. Germline V lookup: CDR1 MNHNS, CDR2 SASEGT. Losses at the gene ends were 6 bases for V and 5 bases for J; bases not matched to a gene: 7. The CDR3 contains 15 residues. CDR3 region: CASSRRQGNNSPLHF. DNA of the CDR3: TGTGCCAGCAGCCGTCGACAGGGAAATAATTCACCCCTCCACTTT.